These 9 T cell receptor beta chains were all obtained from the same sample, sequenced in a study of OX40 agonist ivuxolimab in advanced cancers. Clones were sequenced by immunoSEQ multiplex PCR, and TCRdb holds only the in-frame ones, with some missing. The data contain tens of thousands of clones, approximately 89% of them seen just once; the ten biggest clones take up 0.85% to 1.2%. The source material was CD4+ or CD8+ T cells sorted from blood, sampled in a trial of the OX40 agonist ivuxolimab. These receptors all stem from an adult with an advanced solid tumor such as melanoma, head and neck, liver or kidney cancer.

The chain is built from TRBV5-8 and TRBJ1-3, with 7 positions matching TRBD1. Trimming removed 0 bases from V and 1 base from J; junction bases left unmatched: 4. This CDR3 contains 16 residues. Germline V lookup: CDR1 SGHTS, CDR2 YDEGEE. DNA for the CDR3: TGTGCCAGCAGCTTGGAGGGGGCGCGATCTGGAAACACCATATATTTT. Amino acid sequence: CASSLEGARSGNTIYF.

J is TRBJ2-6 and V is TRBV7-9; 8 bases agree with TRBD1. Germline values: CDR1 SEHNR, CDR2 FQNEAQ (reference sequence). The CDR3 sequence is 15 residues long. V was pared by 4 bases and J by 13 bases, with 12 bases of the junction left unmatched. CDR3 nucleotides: TGTGCCAGCAGCTCGAGTTTCGGACAGGGAGTAGTCCTGACTTTC. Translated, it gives CASSSSFGQGVVLTF.

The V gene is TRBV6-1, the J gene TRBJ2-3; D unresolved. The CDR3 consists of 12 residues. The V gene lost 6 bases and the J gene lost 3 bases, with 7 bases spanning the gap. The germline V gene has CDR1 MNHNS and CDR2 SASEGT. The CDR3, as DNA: TGTGCCAGCAGACCGATAACAGATACGCAGTATTTT. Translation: CASRPITDTQYF.

CDR3 protein: CASSQVGGRVTDTQYF. In DNA, the CDR3 is TGTGCCAGCAGCCAAGTTGGCGGGAGAGTCACAGATACGCAGTATTTT. The chain joins TRBV4-2 to TRBJ2-3; 7 positions match TRBD2. J was trimmed by 2 bases and V by 1 base; bases with no gene match: 6. The CDR3 is 16 residues long. The germline gives CDR1 LGHNA, CDR2 YNFKEQ.

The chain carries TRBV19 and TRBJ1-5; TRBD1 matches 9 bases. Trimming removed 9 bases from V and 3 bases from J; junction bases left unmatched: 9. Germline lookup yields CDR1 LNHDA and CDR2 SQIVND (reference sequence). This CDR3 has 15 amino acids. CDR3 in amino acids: CASLGQGLPNQPQHF. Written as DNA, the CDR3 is TGTGCCAGCCTGGGACAGGGATTACCCAATCAGCCCCAGCATTTT.

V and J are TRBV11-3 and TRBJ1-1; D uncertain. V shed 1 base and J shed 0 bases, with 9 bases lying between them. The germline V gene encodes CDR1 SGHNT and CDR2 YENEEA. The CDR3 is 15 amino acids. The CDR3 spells CASSLGRFLNTEAFF. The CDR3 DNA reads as TGTGCCAGCAGCTTAGGTCGCTTCCTGAACACTGAAGCTTTCTTT.

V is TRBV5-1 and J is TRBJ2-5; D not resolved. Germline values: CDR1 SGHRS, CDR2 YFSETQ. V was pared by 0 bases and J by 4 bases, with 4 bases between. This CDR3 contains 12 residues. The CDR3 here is CASSLGIETQYF. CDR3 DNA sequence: TGCGCCAGCAGCTTGGGTATAGAGACCCAGTACTTC.

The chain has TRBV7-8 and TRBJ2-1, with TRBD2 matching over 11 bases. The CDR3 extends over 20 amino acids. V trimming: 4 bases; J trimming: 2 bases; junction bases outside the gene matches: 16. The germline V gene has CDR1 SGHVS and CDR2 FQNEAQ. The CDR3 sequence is CASSSGMGDLAGGTYNEQFF. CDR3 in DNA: TGTGCCAGCAGCTCCGGGATGGGGGACCTAGCGGGAGGAACCTACAATGAGCAGTTCTTC.

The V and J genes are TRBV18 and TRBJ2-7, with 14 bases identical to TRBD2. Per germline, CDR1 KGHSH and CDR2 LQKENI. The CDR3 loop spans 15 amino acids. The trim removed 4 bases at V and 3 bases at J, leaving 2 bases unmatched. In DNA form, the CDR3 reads TGTGCCAGCTCACTTGGACTAGCGGGAGGCTACGAGCAGTACTTC. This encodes CASSLGLAGGYEQYF.